The 13 T cell receptor beta chains listed next were all sequenced from one sample in a study of blood T cells in healthy people across ages. A second PCR, run for roughly 7 to 12 cycles, used a sample-barcoded 5' primer plus a J-beta primer mix. MiXCR, run by TCRdb on the 5' RACE reads, gives a single entry per CDR3 protein. The sample has about a million distinct CDR3 sequences, just over 50% seen once. What was sequenced was blood. The receptor source for this set is a woman in her sixties or seventies in good health.

In its sample, this clonotype was seen a few times. J is TRBJ2-6 and V is TRBV3-1, with D possibly matching TRBD2 (6 bases). Trimming left V 3 bases short and J 1 base short, with 7 bases between. In germline, CDR1 is LGHDT, CDR2 YNNKEL (reference sequence). CDR3 length equals 15 residues. The CDR3 spells CASSHGGSGANVLTF. The CDR3 DNA sequence: TGTGCCAGCAGCCATGGAGGGTCTGGGGCCAACGTCCTGACTTTC. Full variable domain (outside the CDR3, taken from reference TRBV3-1 and TRBJ2-6): DTAVSQTPKYLVTQMGNDKSIKCEQNLGHDTMYWYKQDSKKFLKIMFSYNNKELIINETVPNRFSPKSPDKAHLNLHINSLELGDSAVYFCASSHGGSGANVLTFGAGSRLTVL.

J is TRBJ2-3 and V is TRBV9, with 9 bases fitting TRBD2. The length of the CDR3 is 16 residues. V was pared by 4 bases and J by 0 bases, with 6 bases of the junction left unmatched. Germline V gene data show CDR1 as SGDLS and CDR2 as YYNGEE. The CDR3 is CASSLRGRVSTDTQYF. CDR3 DNA: TGTGCCAGCAGCCTTCGCGGGAGGGTTAGCACAGATACGCAGTATTTT.

This clonotype appeared a few times. This chain connects TRBV15 to TRBJ2-7; no definite D call. V was clipped by 0 bases and J by 5 bases, with 14 bases between them. The germline V gene encodes CDR1 LNHNV and CDR2 YYDKDF (reference sequence). The CDR3 is 15 amino acids. The CDR3 DNA reads TGTGCCACCAGCAGAGATGATTGGGGTGGCAACGAGCAGTACTTC. It translates to CATSRDDWGGNEQYF.

This rearrangement joins TRBV27 to TRBJ2-7; the match to TRBD2 covers 7 bases. The CDR3 length is 14 residues. Germline trimming cut 6 bases from V and 2 bases from J; bases unmatched to any gene: 7. Germline CDR1 is MNHEY and CDR2 is SMNVEV (reference sequence). CDR3 coding DNA: TGTGCCAGCAGCCGCACTAGCGTCCCCTACGAGCAGTACTTC. Translating gives CASSRTSVPYEQYF.

This clonotype was detected only a few times. CDR3 coding DNA: TGTGCCAGCAGTCAAGAGTCACAGGGGGCAGGAGAAGAGACCCAGTACTTC. This encodes CASSQESQGAGEETQYF. This chain uses TRBV28 with TRBJ2-5; TRBD1 matches 9 bases. Germline V gene data show CDR1 as MDHEN and CDR2 as SYDVKM. The CDR3 totals 17 residues. The V and J ends lost 5 bases and 3 bases, in that order; junction bases with no gene match: 13.

In this sample, this clonotype turned up a few times. This rearrangement joins TRBV4-1 to TRBJ2-4; 9 bases are shared with TRBD2. With 2 bases clipped from V and 1 base from J, the junction kept 6 bases outside the gene matches. The CDR3 contains 17 residues. Germline CDR1 and CDR2: MGHRA and YSYEKL. This CDR3 is CASSQPVAGVAKNIQYF. CDR3 DNA sequence: TGCGCCAGCAGCCAACCTGTAGCGGGAGTGGCCAAAAACATTCAGTACTTC.

The rearrangement joins TRBV4-1 to TRBJ2-5; D call uncertain. Deletions cut 0 bases from V and 5 bases from J, with 10 bases between. Germline V gene sequence: CDR1 MGHRA, CDR2 YSYEKL. The CDR3 runs 14 residues. The CDR3 loop reads CASSQEGPEETQYF. CDR3 DNA: TGCGCCAGCAGCCAAGAAGGACCCGAGGAGACCCAGTACTTC.

The table lists this clonotype with a few counts. The chain links TRBV29-1 to TRBJ2-3; 9 bases match TRBD2. The CDR3 is made up of 15 amino acids. Germline CDR1 SQVTM, CDR2 ANQGSEA. V trimming: 2 bases; J trimming: 4 bases; junction bases outside the gene matches: 7. For the CDR3, the DNA is TGCAGCGTTGAACACTTTAGCGGGAGCCCAGATACGCAGTATTTT. Residues: CSVEHFSGSPDTQYF.

This clonotype was detected only a few times. V gene TRBV14 combines with J gene TRBJ2-2; D not certain. The CDR3 sequence is 15 residues long. The germline V and J ends were trimmed by 1 base and 1 base, with 7 bases remaining between them. Germline CDR1 SGHDN, CDR2 FVKESK. This CDR3 reads CASSQALQNTGELFF. The CDR3 coding sequence is TGTGCCAGCAGCCAAGCCCTACAGAACACCGGGGAGCTGTTTTTT.

The rearrangement uses TRBV28 and TRBJ2-7, with D possibly matching TRBD1 (6 bases). Deletions cut 7 bases from V and 3 bases from J, with 13 bases between. Germline V lookup: CDR1 MDHEN, CDR2 SYDVKM. CDR3 length equals 13 residues. CDR3 bases: TGTGCCAGCAAGAACAGGGTTGGCTACGAGCAGTACTTC. It specifies CASKNRVGYEQYF.

V is TRBV7-8 and J is TRBJ2-4; TRBD1 matches 9 bases. The J call is uncertain, as TRBJ2-7 better fits the DNA end. CDR1 and CDR2 from the germline V gene are SGHVS and FQNEAQ. The length of the CDR3 is 15 residues. The CDR3 bases are TGTGCCAGCAGCCCCGGGACAGGGATAGTCCACGAGCAGTACTTC. This gives the protein CASSPGTGIVHEQYF.

The chain links TRBV28 to TRBJ2-7; TRBD1 is a possible D gene (9 bases). V was shortened by 8 bases and J by 3 bases, with 35 bases between the two germline ends. Germline CDR1 and CDR2: MDHEN and SYDVKM. The CDR3 runs to 20 residues. The CDR3 region is CASRYITGTGQRAGVYEQYF. The CDR3 DNA reads TGTGCCAGCCGTTATATTACCGGGACAGGGCAACGAGCGGGAGTCTACGAGCAGTACTTC.

This sequence joins TRBV6-1 and TRBJ2-7; no clear D. The assigned J gene may be wrong: the sequence end matches TRBJ2-5 better. Germline CDR1 and CDR2: MNHNS and SASEGT. The CDR3 has 14 residues. DNA for the CDR3: TGTGCCAGCAGTGCTCAAACGGCCCGAGAGACCCAGTACTTC. Translated, it gives CASSAQTARETQYF.